The next 10 T cell receptor beta chains were all read from a single sample in a study of T cell repertoires in cytomegalovirus infection. TCRdb ran MiXCR on the reads and lists one entry per CDR3 protein. In the table there are over 85,000 distinct CDR3 sequences, approximately 17% of which are singletons. The specimen sequenced was PBMCs. These receptors were obtained from a human donor in good health (CMV status not recorded). Some clones in this sample may be carry-over from other donors' samples.

This clonotype was counted a few times. The chain couples TRBV5-1 to TRBJ1-5; D unresolved. The CDR3 totals 15 residues. Looked up from germline, CDR1 is SGHRS and CDR2 is YFSETQ. Trimming left V 0 bases short and J 2 bases short, with 9 bases between. The CDR3: CASSLESGGNQPQHF. The CDR3 nucleotides are TGCGCCAGCAGCTTGGAGTCTGGGGGCAATCAGCCCCAGCATTTT.

The chain is built from TRBV5-1 and TRBJ1-1; TRBD1 matches 7 bases. This CDR3 region has 17 residues. Germline V lookup: CDR1 SGHRS, CDR2 YFSETQ. After removal of 4 bases from V and 1 base from J, the junction contained 13 bases not matched to a gene. Here the CDR3 DNA reads TGCGCCAGCAGCACACAGACAGGGAGGTTTGAGAACACTGAAGCTTTCTTT. It specifies CASSTQTGRFENTEAFF.

There are many counts of this clonotype. The chain combines TRBV6-6 with TRBJ1-3; D might be TRBD1 (6 bases). From germline, CDR1 is MNHNY and CDR2 SVGAGI (reference sequence). Trimming left V 2 bases short and J 4 bases short, with 12 bases between. The CDR3 covers 15 residues. The CDR3 protein is CASSYIGGGGNTIYF. Written as DNA, the CDR3 is TGTGCCAGCAGTTACATTGGGGGCGGAGGAAACACCATATATTTT.

The chain has TRBV2 and TRBJ2-3; TRBD2 matches at 11 bases. V gave up 4 bases and J gave up 2 bases; unmatched junction bases: 5. CDR3 size: 16 residues. Germline lookup yields CDR1 SNHLY and CDR2 FYNNEI. This chain's CDR3 is CASSAGTSGYTDTQYF. The CDR3 DNA is TGTGCCAGCAGTGCCGGGACTAGCGGCTACACAGATACGCAGTATTTT. The variable domain in full, with the rest retrieved from reference TRBV2 and TRBJ2-3, is EPEVTQTPSHQVTQMGQEVILRCVPISNHLYFYWYRQILGQKVEFLVSFYNNEISEKSEIFDDQFSVERPDGSNFTLKIRSTKLEDSAMYFCASSAGTSGYTDTQYFGPGTRLTVL.

The chain has TRBV12-3 or TRBV12-4 and TRBJ2-7; possible D gene TRBD2, 7 bases. V was pared by 3 bases and J by 1 base, with 13 bases between. The CDR3 covers 15 residues. The CDR3: CASSFRGALSYEQYF. CDR3 DNA sequence: TGTGCCAGCAGTTTTCGGGGGGCTCTTTCCTACGAGCAGTACTTC.

At least ten counts were recorded for this clonotype. V usage is TRBV7-2 and J usage is TRBJ2-3; 7 bases map to TRBD2. Germline CDR1 is SGHTA and CDR2 is FQGNSA. This CDR3 is built from 13 residues. V lost 2 bases to trimming and J lost 6 bases; unmatched junction nucleotides: 2. CDR3 in DNA: TGTGCCAGCAGCTTACGGGGGGTGGATACGCAGTATTTT. Encoded protein: CASSLRGVDTQYF.

This clonotype was observed a handful of times. This sequence joins TRBV7-3 and TRBJ1-1, with D possibly being TRBD1 (6 bases). Trimming removed 3 bases from V and 6 bases from J, with 11 bases in between. Germline CDR1 and CDR2: SGHTA and FQGTGA. The CDR3 covers 13 residues. The CDR3 sequence is CASSFERQAEAFF. For the CDR3, the DNA is TGTGCCAGCAGCTTTGAGCGACAGGCTGAAGCTTTCTTT.

A remark on this clonotype: Its ends do not fully match the called genes, so a read error is possible. The gene calls are TRBV27 and TRBJ1-2; D gene ambiguous. This CDR3 comprises 15 residues. The V gene's germline CDR1 is MNHEY and CDR2 SMNVEV (reference sequence). The CDR3 region has the DNA TGTGCCAACAGTTTTCAATCTCTACCTCTCTATGGCTACACCTTC. Protein product: CANSFQSLPLYGYTF.

The chain recombines TRBV14 with TRBJ2-2; D possibly corresponds to TRBD2 (5 bases). The V and J ends lost 4 bases and 6 bases respectively, with 12 bases between them. Germline CDR1 reads SGHDN; CDR2 reads FVKESK. This CDR3 region has 14 residues. This CDR3 is CASSPWRFAGELFF. The DNA for the CDR3 is TGTGCCAGCAGCCCCTGGAGGTTCGCCGGGGAGCTGTTTTTT.

This clonotype was counted between two and nine times. The J gene is TRBJ2-7, the V gene TRBV7-6; 9 bases are shared with TRBD2. V was pared by 5 bases and J by 1 base, with 6 bases of the junction left unmatched. Germline V gives CDR1 SGHVS, CDR2 FNYEAQ. CDR3 size: 15 residues. The CDR3 spells CASSAWTSESYEQYF. As DNA, the CDR3 is TGTGCCAGCAGCGCTTGGACTAGCGAGTCCTACGAGCAGTACTTC. Based on the CDR3 plus reference TRBV7-6 and TRBJ2-7, the full variable domain is GAGVSQSPRYKVTKRGQDVALRCDPISGHVSLYWYRQALGQGPEFLTYFNYEAQQDKSGLPNDRFSAERPEGSISTLTIQRTEQRDSAMYRCASSAWTSESYEQYFGPGTRLTVT.